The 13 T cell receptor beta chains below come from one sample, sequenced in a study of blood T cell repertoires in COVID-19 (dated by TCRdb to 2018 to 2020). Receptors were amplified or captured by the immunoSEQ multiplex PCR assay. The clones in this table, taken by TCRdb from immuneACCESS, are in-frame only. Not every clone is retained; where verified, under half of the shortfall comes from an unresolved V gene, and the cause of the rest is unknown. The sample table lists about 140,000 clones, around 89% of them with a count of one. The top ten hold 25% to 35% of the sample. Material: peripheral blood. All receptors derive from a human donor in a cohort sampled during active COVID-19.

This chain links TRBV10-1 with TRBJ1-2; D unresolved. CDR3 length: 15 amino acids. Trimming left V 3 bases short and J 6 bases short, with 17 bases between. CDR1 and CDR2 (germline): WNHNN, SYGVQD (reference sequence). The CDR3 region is CASSDRTYLRDGYTF. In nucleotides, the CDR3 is TGCGCCAGCAGTGATAGGACCTACCTGAGGGATGGCTACACCTTC.

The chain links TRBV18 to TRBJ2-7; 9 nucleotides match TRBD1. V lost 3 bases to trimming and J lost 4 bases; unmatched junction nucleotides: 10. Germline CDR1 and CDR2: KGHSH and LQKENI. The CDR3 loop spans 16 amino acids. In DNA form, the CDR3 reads TGTGCCAGCTCACCCAGAGACGGACAGGGGAAATACGAGCAGTACTTC. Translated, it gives CASSPRDGQGKYEQYF.

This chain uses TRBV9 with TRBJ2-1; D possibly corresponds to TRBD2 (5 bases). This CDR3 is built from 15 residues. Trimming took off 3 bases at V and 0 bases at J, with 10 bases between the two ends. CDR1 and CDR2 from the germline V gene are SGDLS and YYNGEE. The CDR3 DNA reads TGTGCCAGCAGCGACAGCGGAACCTCCTACAATGAGCAGTTCTTC. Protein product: CASSDSGTSYNEQFF. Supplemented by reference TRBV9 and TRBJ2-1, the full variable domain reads DSGVTQTPKHLITATGQRVTLRCSPRSGDLSVYWYQQSLDQGLQFLIQYYNGEERAKGNILERFSAQQFPDLHSELNLSSLELGDSALYFCASSDSGTSYNEQFFGPGTRLTVL.

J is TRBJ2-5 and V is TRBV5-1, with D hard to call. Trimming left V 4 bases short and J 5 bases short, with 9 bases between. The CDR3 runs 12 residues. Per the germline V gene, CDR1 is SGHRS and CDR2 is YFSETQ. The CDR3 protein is CASSLRKETQYF. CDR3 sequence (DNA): TGCGCCAGCAGCCTACGAAAGGAGACCCAGTACTTC.

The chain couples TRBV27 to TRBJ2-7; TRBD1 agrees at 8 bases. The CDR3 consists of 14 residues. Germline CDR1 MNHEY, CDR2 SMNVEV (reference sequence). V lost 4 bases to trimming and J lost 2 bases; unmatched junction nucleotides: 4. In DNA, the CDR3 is TGTGCCAGCAGTTCCCGGACAGGGCCCTACGAGCAGTACTTC. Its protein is CASSSRTGPYEQYF.

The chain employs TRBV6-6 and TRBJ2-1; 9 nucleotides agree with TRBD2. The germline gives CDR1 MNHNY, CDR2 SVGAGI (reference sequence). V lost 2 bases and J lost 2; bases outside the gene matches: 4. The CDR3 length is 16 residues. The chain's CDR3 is CASSYLSGGPYNEQFF. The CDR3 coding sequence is TGTGCCAGCAGTTACCTTAGCGGGGGTCCCTACAATGAGCAGTTCTTC.

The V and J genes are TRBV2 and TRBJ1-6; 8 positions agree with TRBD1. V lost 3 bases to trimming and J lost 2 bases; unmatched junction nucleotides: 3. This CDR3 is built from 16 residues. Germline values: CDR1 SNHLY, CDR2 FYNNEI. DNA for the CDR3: TGTGCCAGCAGTGAGCAGACAGGGGCCTATAATTCACCCCTCCACTTT. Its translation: CASSEQTGAYNSPLHF.

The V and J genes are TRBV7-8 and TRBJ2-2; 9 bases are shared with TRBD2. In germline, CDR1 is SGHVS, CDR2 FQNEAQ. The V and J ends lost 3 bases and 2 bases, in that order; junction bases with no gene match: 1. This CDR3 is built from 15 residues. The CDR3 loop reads CASSFSGGNTGELFF. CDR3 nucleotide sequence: TGTGCCAGCAGCTTTAGCGGGGGAAACACCGGGGAGCTGTTTTTT.

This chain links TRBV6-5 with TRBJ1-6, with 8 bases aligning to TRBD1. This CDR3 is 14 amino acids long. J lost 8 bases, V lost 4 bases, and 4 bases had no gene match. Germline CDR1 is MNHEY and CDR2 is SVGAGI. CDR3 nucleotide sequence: TGTGCCAGCAGTTTGACAGGGGAAGATTCACCCCTCCACTTT. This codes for CASSLTGEDSPLHF.

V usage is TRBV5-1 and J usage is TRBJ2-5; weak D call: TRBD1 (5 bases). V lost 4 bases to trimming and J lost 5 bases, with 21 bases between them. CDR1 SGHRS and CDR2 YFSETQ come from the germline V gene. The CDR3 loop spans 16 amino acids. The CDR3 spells CASSRFRAGLEETQYF. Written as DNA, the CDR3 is TGCGCCAGCAGCCGGTTCCGGGCAGGGCTAGAGGAGACCCAGTACTTC.

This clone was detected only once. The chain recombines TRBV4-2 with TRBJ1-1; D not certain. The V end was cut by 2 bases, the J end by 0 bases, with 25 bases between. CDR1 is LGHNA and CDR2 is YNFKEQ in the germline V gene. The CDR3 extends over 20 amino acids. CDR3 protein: CASSQTTETIRRELNTEAFF. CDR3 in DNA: TGTGCCAGCAGCCAAACAACGGAGACGATCCGACGGGAATTGAACACTGAAGCTTTCTTT.

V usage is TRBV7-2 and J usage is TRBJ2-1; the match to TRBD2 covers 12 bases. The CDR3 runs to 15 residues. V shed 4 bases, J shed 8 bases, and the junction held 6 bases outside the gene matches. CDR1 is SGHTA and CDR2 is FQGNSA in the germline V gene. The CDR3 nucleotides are TGTGCCAGCAGCTCTCTAGCGGGGGGGCCTTATGAGCAGTTCTTC. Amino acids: CASSSLAGGPYEQFF.

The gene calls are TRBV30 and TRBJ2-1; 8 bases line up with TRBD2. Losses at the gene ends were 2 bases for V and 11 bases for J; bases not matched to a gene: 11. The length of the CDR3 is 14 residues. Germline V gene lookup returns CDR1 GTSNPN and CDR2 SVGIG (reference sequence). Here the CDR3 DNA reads TGTGCCTGGAGTACCCCCGGGGGGGCGTATAAGCAGTTCTTC. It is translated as CAWSTPGGAYKQFF.